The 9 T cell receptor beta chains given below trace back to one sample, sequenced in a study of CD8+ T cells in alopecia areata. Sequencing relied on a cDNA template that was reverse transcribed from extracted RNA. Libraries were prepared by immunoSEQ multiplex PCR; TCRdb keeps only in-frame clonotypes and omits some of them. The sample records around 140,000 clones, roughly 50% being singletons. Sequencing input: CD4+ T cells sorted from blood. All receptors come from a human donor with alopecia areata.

The CDR3 coding sequence is TGTGCCAGTAGGCTGGAGGGTGGCTACACCTTC. Residues: CASRLEGGYTF. The J gene is TRBJ1-2, the V gene TRBV19, with D unclear. V was cut by 6 bases and J by 7 bases, with 9 bases left in between. The CDR3 contains 11 residues. CDR1 is LNHDA, CDR2 SQIVND, per germline (reference sequence).

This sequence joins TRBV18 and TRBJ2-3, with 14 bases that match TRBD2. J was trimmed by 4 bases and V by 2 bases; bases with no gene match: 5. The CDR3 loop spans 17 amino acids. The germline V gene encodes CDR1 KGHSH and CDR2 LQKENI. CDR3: CASSPTPGLAGADTQYF. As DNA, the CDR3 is TGTGCCAGCTCACCAACTCCGGGACTAGCGGGAGCAGATACGCAGTATTTT.

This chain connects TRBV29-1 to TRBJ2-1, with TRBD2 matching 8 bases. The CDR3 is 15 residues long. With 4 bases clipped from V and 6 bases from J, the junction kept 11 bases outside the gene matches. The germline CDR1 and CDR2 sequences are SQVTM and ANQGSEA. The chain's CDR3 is CSVARLAGPFNEQFF. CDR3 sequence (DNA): TGCAGCGTTGCTCGGCTAGCGGGTCCTTTCAATGAGCAGTTCTTC.

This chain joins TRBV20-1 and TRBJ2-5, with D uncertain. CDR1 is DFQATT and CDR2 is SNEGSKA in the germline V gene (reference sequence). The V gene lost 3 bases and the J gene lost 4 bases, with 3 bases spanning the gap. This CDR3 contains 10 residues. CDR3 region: CSARGETQYF. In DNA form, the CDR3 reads TGCAGTGCTAGGGGAGAGACCCAGTACTTC.

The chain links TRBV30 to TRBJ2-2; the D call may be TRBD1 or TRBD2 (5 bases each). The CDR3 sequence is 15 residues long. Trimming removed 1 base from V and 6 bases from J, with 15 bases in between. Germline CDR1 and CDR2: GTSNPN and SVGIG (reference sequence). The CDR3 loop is CAWSGGPFSAGELFF. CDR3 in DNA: TGTGCCTGGAGTGGGGGACCATTTTCAGCCGGGGAGCTGTTTTTT.

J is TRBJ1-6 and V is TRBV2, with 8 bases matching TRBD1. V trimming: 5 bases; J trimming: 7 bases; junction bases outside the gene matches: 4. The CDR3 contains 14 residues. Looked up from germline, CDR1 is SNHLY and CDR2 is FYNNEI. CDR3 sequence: CASSTTGVNSPLHF. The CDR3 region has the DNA TGTGCCAGCAGTACGACAGGGGTGAATTCACCCCTCCACTTT.

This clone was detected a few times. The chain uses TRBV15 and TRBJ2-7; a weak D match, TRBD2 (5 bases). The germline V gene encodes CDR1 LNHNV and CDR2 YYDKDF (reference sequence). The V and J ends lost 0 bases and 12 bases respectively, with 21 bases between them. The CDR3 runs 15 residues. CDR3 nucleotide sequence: TGTGCCACCAGCAGAGAAGCTAGCCGGACGGAGCCAGGGTACTTC. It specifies CATSREASRTEPGYF.

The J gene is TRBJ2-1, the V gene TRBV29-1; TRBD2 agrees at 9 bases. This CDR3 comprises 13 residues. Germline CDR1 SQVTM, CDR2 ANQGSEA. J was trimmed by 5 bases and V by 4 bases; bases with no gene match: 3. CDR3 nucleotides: TGCAGCGTTGTTCTAGCGGGAAACAATGAGCAGTTCTTC. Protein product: CSVVLAGNNEQFF.

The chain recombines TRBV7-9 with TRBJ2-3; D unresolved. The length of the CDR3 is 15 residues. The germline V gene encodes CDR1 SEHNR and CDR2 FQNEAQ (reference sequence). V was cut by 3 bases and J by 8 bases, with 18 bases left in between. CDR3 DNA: TGTGCCAGCAGCTTTATCGACTCCCTCTCGAGTACGCAGTATTTT. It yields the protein CASSFIDSLSSTQYF. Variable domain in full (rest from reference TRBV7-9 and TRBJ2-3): DTGVSQNPRHKITKRGQNVTFRCDPISEHNRLYWYRQTLGQGPEFLTYFQNEAQLEKSRLLSDRFSAERPKGSFSTLEIQRTEQGDSAMYLCASSFIDSLSSTQYFGPGTRLTVL.